Listed below are T cell receptor beta chains from one sample, sequenced in a study of control samples from healthy donors and cancer patients. Data came from immunoSEQ multiplex PCR; TCRdb stores just in-frame clones and leaves some out. This sample has roughly 170,000 clones, with roughly 94% found just once. Sequencing used blood. All receptors derive from a woman younger than 30 in good health. Both conserved end residues are part of each CDR3. D genes are given only for firm matches.

>TRBD1|TRBV28|TRBJ1-1
CASRDRVGTEAFF
>NA|TRBV4-2|TRBJ1-1
CASSPNIGPANTEAFF
>NA|TRBV7-2|TRBJ1-5
CASSQGMNQPQHF
>TRBD1|TRBV24-1|TRBJ1-1
CATSDPTGAAFF
>NA|TRBV7-2|TRBJ1-1
CASSLNRGAWVPTEAFF
>NA|TRBV19|TRBJ1-1
CASSRTQGKAEAFF
>NA|TRBV6-2/TRBV6-3|TRBJ1-6
CASSRRAGNGSPLHF
>NA|TRBV6-5|TRBJ1-1
CASTRGAANTEAFF
>NA|TRBV28|TRBJ1-6
CASSAMKENSPLHF
>NA|TRBV27|TRBJ2-7
CASSFGQGRYEQYF
>NA|TRBV5-6|TRBJ2-3
CASSLGWSTDTQYF
>NA|TRBV6-5|TRBJ2-5
CASSPAVQETQYF
>TRBD1|TRBV7-9|TRBJ1-2
CASSSRQGIARSYTF
>NA|TRBV5-6|TRBJ1-5
CASSFYGRAGSNQPQHF
>NA|TRBV6-2/TRBV6-3|TRBJ2-1
CASSYYEQVGNEQFF
>NA|TRBV5-6|TRBJ2-7
CASSFGSRPTYF
>TRBD1|TRBV13|TRBJ1-5
CASSLGRGVSNQPQHF
>NA|TRBV3-1/TRBV3-2|TRBJ2-6
CASSQDFLSGANVLTF
>NA|TRBV15|TRBJ1-6
CATSRDDRGRSPLHF
>TRBD1|TRBV18|TRBJ1-1
CASSPRGHTEAFF
>TRBD1|TRBV28|TRBJ1-1
CASSFWGQADTEAFF
>TRBD1|TRBV6-1|TRBJ1-1
CASSEESAGGAEAFF
>TRBD1|TRBV5-6|TRBJ2-2
CASSRDSFSTGELFF
>NA|TRBV7-9|TRBJ2-5
CASSSGGPSVGRTQYF
>NA|TRBV23-1|TRBJ2-6
CASLKRGTVAYSGANVLTF
>TRBD1|TRBV5-5|TRBJ2-7
CASCLGQVSAEQYF
>NA|TRBV28|TRBJ2-3
CASSSGESATQYF
>NA|TRBV25-1|TRBJ1-6
CASSEYKGNSPLHF
>NA|TRBV28|TRBJ2-7
CASIGRTYLVLSYEQYF
>NA|TRBV28|TRBJ1-6
CASSFAREGSPLHF
>NA|TRBV5-1|TRBJ1-1
CASSLRGSDTEAFF
>NA|TRBV12-2|TRBJ2-3
CASRLDRGHLTDTQYF
>TRBD1|TRBV13|TRBJ1-2
CASSLERRTGNGYTF
>NA|TRBV5-1|TRBJ2-5
CASSLEGPETQYF
>NA|TRBV28|TRBJ1-1
CASSSGARAFF
>TRBD1|TRBV6-5|TRBJ1-6
CASRPRTGGRSPLHF
>NA|TRBV7-6|TRBJ1-2
CASSSPQGRWDGYTF
>NA|TRBV5-4|TRBJ1-1
CASSLDRGNTEAFF
>NA|TRBV5-1|TRBJ1-2
CASSFEQGYGYTF
>NA|TRBV5-6|TRBJ1-2
CASSFSYGYTF
>NA|TRBV9|TRBJ1-6
CASSARRWDSPLHF
>NA|TRBV21-1|TRBJ2-7
CASSKALSPYF
>NA|TRBV3-1/TRBV3-2|TRBJ1-1
CASSQRDFLLNTEAFF
>TRBD2|TRBV5-5|TRBJ2-7
CASRTSGAQYEQYF
>NA|TRBV11-2|TRBJ2-1
CASSLSSYNEQFF
>NA|TRBV18|TRBJ2-1
CASSPVQGNPGEQFF
>NA|TRBV5-4|TRBJ1-1
CASSRPHGSMSEAFF
>NA|TRBV27|TRBJ2-2
CASSPYTGELFF
>TRBD1|TRBV18|TRBJ2-5
CASAGQGQETQYF
>TRBD2|TRBV10-3|TRBJ2-7
CAIRGGLAAYEQYF
>NA|TRBV6-6|TRBJ2-7
CASSYAETRHEQYF
>NA|TRBV19|TRBJ2-3
CASSITRTDTQYF
>NA|TRBV28|TRBJ1-5
CASSASSGQPQHF
>NA|TRBV7-9|TRBJ1-3
CASSLGTSGNTIYF
>NA|TRBV28|TRBJ1-2
CASSFEDDLRGYGYTF
>NA|TRBV6-5|TRBJ2-5
CASSYSRLSGETQYF
>NA|TRBV6-1|TRBJ2-5
CASSEVGGPAQETQYF
>NA|TRBV19|TRBJ1-1
CASSIPRRNEAFF
>TRBD2|TRBV20-1|TRBJ2-5
CSASGGTRADRRETQYF